Detailed here is one T cell receptor (beta chain). The sample originates from a study of blood T cell repertoires in COVID-19. Across the whole study: Material from acute and convalescent COVID-19 was sourced from the United States, Italy and Spain. PBMCs, B-cell-depleted T cells, or T cells were the source of the cDNA or gDNA that made up the material.

The V end lost 7 bases, the J end lost 8 bases, and 16 bases lay between the germline ends. Germline-derived CDR1 and CDR2 are SGHNT and YYREEE (reference sequence). CDR3 length: 13 residues. Methods used by the authors: Reference gene primers were amplified, and this amplification served to estimate nucleated cell counts. Clones were sequenced by immunoSEQ multiplex PCR, and TCRdb holds only the in-frame ones, with some missing. That table supplies the V and J calls and clone size; D and trimming were determined from the DNA. The table lists roughly 59,000 clones, roughly 71% of them singletons. The V and J genes are TRBV5-4 and TRBJ2-1; possibly TRBD2 for D (6 bases). The sequence was collected from a woman between 45 and 65 years old with active or convalescent COVID-19. Sequencing input: peripheral blood. The CDR3 DNA follows: TGTGCCAGCTCCGCCCAGGGACTGTATGAGCAGTTCTTC. This sequence encodes CASSAQGLYEQFF.